This passage covers 3 T cell receptor beta chains from one sample sequenced in a study of cytomegalovirus exposure and HLA in healthy donors. Assay: immunoSEQ multiplex PCR; the TCRdb copy retains only in-frame clones and omits some. Of around 180,000 clones listed, more than 70% are singletons. The sequencing input was PBMCs. Receptors were obtained from a young woman in good health and CMV-seronegative.

This clone was counted a few times. The V call is TRBV5-6, the J call TRBJ1-2; a possible D gene is TRBD1 (5 bases). The CDR3 is 14 residues long. V lost 7 bases and J 6 bases, leaving 19 bases between the germline ends. The germline CDR1 and CDR2 sequences are SGHDT and YYEEEE. This CDR3 is CASERQQVVDGYTF. CDR3 sequence (DNA): TGTGCCAGCGAGAGACAGCAAGTAGTTGATGGCTACACCTTC.

This clone showed up just a few times. The V and J genes are TRBV4-1 and TRBJ1-2; no clear D. CDR1 is MGHRA and CDR2 is YSYEKL in the germline V gene. This CDR3 is built from 14 residues. Trimming removed 5 bases from V and 6 bases from J, with 16 bases in between. DNA of the CDR3: TGCGCCAGCAGCTTAGAAACCACCTCCGATGGCTACACCTTC. This codes for CASSLETTSDGYTF.

This chain connects TRBV19 to TRBJ2-4; possibly TRBD2 for D (5 bases). The germline CDR1 and CDR2 sequences are LNHDA and SQIVND (reference sequence). CDR3 size: 17 residues. Trimming cost V 5 bases and J 0 bases, with 17 bases left between them. CDR3 region: CASSVPGVPLAKNIQYF. The CDR3 DNA reads as TGTGCCAGTAGTGTACCCGGGGTCCCCCTAGCCAAAAACATTCAGTACTTC.